This entry describes one T cell receptor (beta chain). The antigen is undetermined. This sample was included in a study of T-cell reconstitution after alpha-beta-depleted transplantation in children. Study-level results: Where alpha-beta T cells came from about two months after transplant was reportedly several hundred expanded graft clones. Recipient T cells and thymic progenitors that survived were the source of the high TCRbeta diversity seen at day 60 in some patients. Newly generated T cells supplied most T-cell counts and diversity one year post-transplant.

TCRbeta library preparation incorporated unique molecular identifiers. TCRdb reanalysed the PCR reads using MiXCR and keeps one entry per CDR3 protein. The profile shows over 400,000 distinct CDR3 sequences, over 40% of them singletons. V trimming: 4 bases; J trimming: 1 base; junction bases outside the gene matches: 4. The CDR3 is 15 amino acids. Germline V gives CDR1 SGHDT, CDR2 YYEEEE. The input for sequencing was PBMCs, taken before TCRalphabeta/CD19-depleted stem cell transplant. The chain joins TRBV5-6 to TRBJ1-5; 8 positions match TRBD1. This clonotype was obtained from a girl aged 2 to 10 with aplastic anemia, due to receive a stem cell transplant. The CDR3 sequence: CASSPGGWSNQPQHF. The CDR3 region has the DNA TGTGCCAGCAGCCCAGGGGGCTGGAGCAATCAGCCCCAGCATTTT.